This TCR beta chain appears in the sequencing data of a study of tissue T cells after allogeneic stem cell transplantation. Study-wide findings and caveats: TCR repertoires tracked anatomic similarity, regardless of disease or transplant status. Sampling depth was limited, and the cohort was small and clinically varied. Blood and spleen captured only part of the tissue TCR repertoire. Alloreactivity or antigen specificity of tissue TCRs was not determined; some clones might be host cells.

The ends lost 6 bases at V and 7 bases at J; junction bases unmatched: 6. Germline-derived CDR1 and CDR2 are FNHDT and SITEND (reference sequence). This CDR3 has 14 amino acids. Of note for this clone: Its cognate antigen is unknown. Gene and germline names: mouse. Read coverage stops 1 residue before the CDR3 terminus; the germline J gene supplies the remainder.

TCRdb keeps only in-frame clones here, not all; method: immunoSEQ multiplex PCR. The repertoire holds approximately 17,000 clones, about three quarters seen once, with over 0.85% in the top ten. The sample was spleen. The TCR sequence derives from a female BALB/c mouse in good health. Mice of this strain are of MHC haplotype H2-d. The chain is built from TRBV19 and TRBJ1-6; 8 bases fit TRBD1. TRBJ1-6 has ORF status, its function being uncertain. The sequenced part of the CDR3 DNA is TGTGCCAGCACCCAGGGGGCGCGGAATTCGCCCCTCTAC. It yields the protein CASTQGARNSPLY. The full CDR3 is CASTQGARNSPLYF.